This TCR beta chain emerged from a study of shared clonotypes between healthy human individuals. Study outcomes and limitations: Only blood was sampled; tissue repertoires likely differ. For naive CD4 cells, 4.5% to 6.5% of clonotypes were shared across a handful of donors.

A word on this clone: The antigen is undetermined.

The length of the CDR3 is 14 residues. The germline CDR1 and CDR2 sequences are MDHEN and SYDVKM. V lost 3 bases, J lost 3 bases, and 1 base stayed unmatched. Original handling: With immunoSEQ giving junction-only sequences and no quality scores, filtering differed. TCRdb's table, derived via immunoSEQ multiplex PCR, lists solely in-frame clones and lacks some. Clone size and the V and J calls come from that table; the DNA yielded D and trimming. Of 2 million to 2.5 million clones listed, 85% to 95% are singletons. The sample taken for sequencing was naive CD4+ T cells from PBMCs. Subset specified: CD45RA+ positively selected. V usage is TRBV28 and J usage is TRBJ2-3, with 9 bases lining up with TRBD1. This receptor was obtained from a man younger than 30 in good health. Some clones in this sample may be carry-over from other donors' samples. CDR3 nucleotides: TGTGCCAGCAGTTTGGGGACAGGGACAGATACGCAGTATTTT. Translating it yields CASSLGTGTDTQYF.